This is a list of T cell receptor beta chains from one sample in a study of yellow fever vaccine responses in identical twins. In TCRdb, the RT-PCR reads were re-called with MiXCR into one record per CDR3 protein. This table has 2,200 or so distinct CDR3 sequences, roughly four fifths appearing once. This specimen was T cells from blood (PBMCs), unsorted or a sorted subset (not recorded which), taken before or after yellow fever vaccination (not recorded which). The receptors here all came from a woman between 18 and 30 years old who received the yellow fever vaccine. CDR3s include the opening cysteine and the closing phenylalanine or tryptophan. Fields, in order: V gene, D gene, J gene, clone size, CDR3 protein, CDR3 DNA. D genes are given only for firm matches. Rows may omit the clone size; those that give it use once, few, many or a size class.

v_call: TRBV5-1; d_call: TRBD2; j_call: TRBJ2-1; clone_size: NA; cdr3_aa: CASRMTSDEQFF; cdr3_nt: TGCGCCAGCAGGATGACTAGCGATGAGCAGTTCTTC
v_call: TRBV11-3; d_call: NA; j_call: TRBJ2-7; clone_size: few; cdr3_aa: CASSIGRSYEQYF; cdr3_nt: TGTGCCAGCAGCATAGGACGGTCCTACGAGCAGTACTTC
v_call: TRBV29-1; d_call: NA; j_call: TRBJ2-7; clone_size: NA; cdr3_aa: CSVSDSYEQYF; cdr3_nt: TGCAGCGTTTCCGACTCCTACGAGCAGTACTTC
v_call: TRBV29-1; d_call: NA; j_call: TRBJ1-2; clone_size: NA; cdr3_aa: CSVDLGNYGYTF; cdr3_nt: TGCAGCGTTGATTTAGGGAACTATGGCTACACCTTC
v_call: TRBV27; d_call: TRBD2; j_call: TRBJ2-1; clone_size: few; cdr3_aa: CASRPLTGGNNEQFF; cdr3_nt: TGTGCCAGCAGGCCCCTAACGGGAGGGAACAATGAGCAGTTCTTC
v_call: TRBV11-3; d_call: NA; j_call: TRBJ2-1; clone_size: NA; cdr3_aa: CASSTRLGGVYNEQFF; cdr3_nt: TGTGCCAGCAGCACCCGGCTAGGGGGGGTCTACAATGAGCAGTTCTTC
v_call: TRBV4-2; d_call: NA; j_call: TRBJ2-1; clone_size: NA; cdr3_aa: CASSQERDFPLIHNEQFF; cdr3_nt: TGTGCCAGCAGCCAAGAGAGGGACTTCCCCCTTATTCACAATGAGCAGTTCTTC
v_call: TRBV20-1; d_call: NA; j_call: TRBJ2-7; clone_size: NA; cdr3_aa: CSARDPGQRPYEQYF; cdr3_nt: TGCAGTGCTAGAGATCCCGGCCAGCGGCCCTACGAGCAGTACTTC
v_call: TRBV12-3/TRBV12-4; d_call: TRBD2; j_call: TRBJ2-2; clone_size: once; cdr3_aa: CASSIPGLASQSPNTGELFF; cdr3_nt: TGTGCCAGCAGTATACCGGGACTAGCGTCTCAAAGCCCGAACACCGGGGAGCTGTTTTTT
v_call: TRBV7-1; d_call: TRBD2; j_call: TRBJ2-1; clone_size: NA; cdr3_aa: CASSSDREVFF; cdr3_nt: TGTGCCAGCAGCTCAGACCGGGAGGTGTTCTTC
v_call: TRBV11-1; d_call: NA; j_call: TRBJ2-5; clone_size: NA; cdr3_aa: CASSSPVQETQYF; cdr3_nt: TGTGCCAGCAGCTCCCCGGTCCAAGAGACCCAGTACTTC
v_call: TRBV6-1; d_call: NA; j_call: TRBJ2-1; clone_size: NA; cdr3_aa: CASEDSYNEQFF; cdr3_nt: TGTGCCAGCGAGGACAGCTACAATGAGCAGTTCTTC
v_call: TRBV18; d_call: NA; j_call: TRBJ1-2; clone_size: NA; cdr3_aa: CASSPPAERSGYTF; cdr3_nt: TGTGCCAGCTCACCACCGGCAGAACGTAGTGGCTACACCTTC
v_call: TRBV7-9; d_call: NA; j_call: TRBJ2-5; clone_size: NA; cdr3_aa: CASSLGPLKNRETQYF; cdr3_nt: TGTGCCAGCAGCTTAGGCCCTCTTAAAAATCGAGAGACCCAGTACTTC
v_call: TRBV7-9; d_call: NA; j_call: TRBJ2-6; clone_size: NA; cdr3_aa: CASSFLVGSGANVLTF; cdr3_nt: TGTGCCAGCAGCTTTTTAGTGGGCTCTGGGGCCAACGTCCTGACTTTC
v_call: TRBV11-3; d_call: NA; j_call: TRBJ2-2; clone_size: NA; cdr3_aa: CASSLDPATVTGELFF; cdr3_nt: TGTGCCAGCAGCTTAGACCCCGCCACAGTCACCGGGGAGCTGTTTTTT
v_call: TRBV6-4; d_call: NA; j_call: TRBJ1-1; clone_size: NA; cdr3_aa: CASSDGDGSTEAFF; cdr3_nt: TGTGCCAGCAGTGACGGGGATGGGAGCACTGAAGCTTTCTTT
v_call: TRBV28; d_call: NA; j_call: TRBJ1-6; clone_size: NA; cdr3_aa: CASSLWQGGYNSPLHF; cdr3_nt: TGTGCCAGCAGTTTATGGCAGGGTGGCTATAATTCACCCCTCCACTTT
v_call: TRBV28; d_call: NA; j_call: TRBJ2-1; clone_size: NA; cdr3_aa: CASSLIGGNEQFF; cdr3_nt: TGTGCCAGCAGCCTCATTGGCGGGAATGAGCAGTTCTTC
v_call: TRBV2; d_call: NA; j_call: TRBJ1-2; clone_size: NA; cdr3_aa: CASSEEGINYGYTF; cdr3_nt: TGTGCCAGCAGTGAGGAAGGGATCAACTATGGCTACACCTTC
v_call: TRBV4-1; d_call: NA; j_call: TRBJ2-3; clone_size: NA; cdr3_aa: CASSQDRGTDTQYF; cdr3_nt: TGCGCCAGCAGCCAAGATCGGGGGACAGATACGCAGTATTTT
v_call: TRBV6-5; d_call: NA; j_call: TRBJ1-1; clone_size: few; cdr3_aa: CASSYRGSNTEAFF; cdr3_nt: TGTGCCAGCAGTTACAGGGGGTCGAACACTGAAGCTTTCTTT
v_call: TRBV6-5; d_call: TRBD2; j_call: TRBJ2-1; clone_size: NA; cdr3_aa: CASSYPGLGNEQFF; cdr3_nt: TGTGCCAGCAGTTACCCGGGACTAGGCAATGAGCAGTTCTTC
v_call: TRBV13; d_call: NA; j_call: TRBJ2-5; clone_size: NA; cdr3_aa: CASSLGQMTETQYF; cdr3_nt: TGTGCCAGCAGCTTAGGCCAAATGACAGAGACCCAGTACTTC
v_call: TRBV7-9; d_call: NA; j_call: TRBJ2-1; clone_size: NA; cdr3_aa: CASSRPTRYNEQFF; cdr3_nt: TGTGCCAGCAGCCGCCCGACGCGTTACAATGAGCAGTTCTTC
v_call: TRBV20-1; d_call: NA; j_call: TRBJ1-1; clone_size: NA; cdr3_aa: CSASPGAFF; cdr3_nt: TGCAGTGCTTCCCCTGGCGCTTTCTTT
v_call: TRBV4-1; d_call: TRBD1; j_call: TRBJ1-1; clone_size: few; cdr3_aa: CASSQPGTGDTEAFF; cdr3_nt: TGCGCCAGCAGCCAACCCGGGACAGGAGACACTGAAGCTTTCTTT
v_call: TRBV7-3; d_call: TRBD2; j_call: TRBJ2-1; clone_size: NA; cdr3_aa: CASSLKASGSKQFF; cdr3_nt: TGTGCCAGCAGCTTAAAGGCTAGCGGGAGTAAGCAGTTCTTC
v_call: TRBV20-1; d_call: NA; j_call: TRBJ2-7; clone_size: NA; cdr3_aa: CSAGPGSREYYEQYF; cdr3_nt: TGCAGTGCTGGGCCGGGCTCTCGGGAGTACTACGAGCAGTACTTC
v_call: TRBV20-1; d_call: TRBD2; j_call: TRBJ2-3; clone_size: NA; cdr3_aa: CSASPTGLAADTQYF; cdr3_nt: TGCAGTGCTAGCCCGACGGGACTAGCGGCAGATACGCAGTATTTT
v_call: TRBV20-1; d_call: NA; j_call: TRBJ2-7; clone_size: NA; cdr3_aa: CSARDSTGPNSYEQYF; cdr3_nt: TGCAGTGCTAGAGATAGCACGGGACCCAACTCCTACGAGCAGTACTTC
v_call: TRBV7-9; d_call: NA; j_call: TRBJ2-3; clone_size: NA; cdr3_aa: CASSLAFSSSDPQYF; cdr3_nt: TGTGCCAGCAGCTTAGCGTTTTCTAGCTCAGATCCGCAGTATTTT
v_call: TRBV7-9; d_call: TRBD2; j_call: TRBJ2-3; clone_size: NA; cdr3_aa: CASSLAGLEEPTDTQYF; cdr3_nt: TGTGCCAGCAGCTTAGCGGGACTAGAAGAGCCCACAGATACGCAGTATTTT
v_call: TRBV13; d_call: NA; j_call: TRBJ1-1; clone_size: NA; cdr3_aa: CASSLARNTEAFF; cdr3_nt: TGTGCCAGCAGCTTAGCCAGGAACACTGAAGCTTTCTTT
v_call: TRBV11-2; d_call: TRBD1; j_call: TRBJ2-7; clone_size: NA; cdr3_aa: CASSLVGQGSSYEQYF; cdr3_nt: TGTGCCAGCAGCTTAGTGGGACAGGGGTCCTCCTACGAGCAGTACTTC
v_call: TRBV4-3; d_call: NA; j_call: TRBJ1-5; clone_size: NA; cdr3_aa: CASSQNPGDYNQPQHF; cdr3_nt: TGCGCCAGCAGCCAAAATCCAGGGGACTACAATCAGCCCCAGCATTTT
v_call: TRBV6-4; d_call: TRBD1; j_call: TRBJ2-3; clone_size: NA; cdr3_aa: CASSRDSSTDTQYF; cdr3_nt: TGTGCCAGCAGTAGGGACAGTTCCACAGATACGCAGTATTTT
v_call: TRBV2; d_call: TRBD2; j_call: TRBJ2-1; clone_size: NA; cdr3_aa: CASSDFSSGRHEQFF; cdr3_nt: TGTGCCAGCAGTGATTTTTCTAGCGGGAGGCATGAGCAGTTCTTC
v_call: TRBV6-5; d_call: TRBD1; j_call: TRBJ1-3; clone_size: NA; cdr3_aa: CASSYSDRDSGNTIYF; cdr3_nt: TGTGCCAGCAGTTATTCCGACAGGGACTCTGGAAACACCATATATTTT
v_call: TRBV12-3/TRBV12-4; d_call: NA; j_call: TRBJ2-1; clone_size: NA; cdr3_aa: CASSGSSYNEQFF; cdr3_nt: TGTGCCAGCAGCGGGAGTTCCTACAATGAGCAGTTCTTC
v_call: TRBV29-1; d_call: NA; j_call: TRBJ2-1; clone_size: NA; cdr3_aa: CSVVTGIGDEQFF; cdr3_nt: TGCAGCGTTGTTACAGGGATCGGCGATGAGCAGTTCTTC
v_call: TRBV18; d_call: NA; j_call: TRBJ1-2; clone_size: NA; cdr3_aa: CASSHREMPYGYTF; cdr3_nt: TGTGCCAGCTCGCACAGGGAGATGCCCTATGGCTACACCTTC
v_call: TRBV2; d_call: TRBD1; j_call: TRBJ1-1; clone_size: few; cdr3_aa: CASSKDRGSLESEAFF; cdr3_nt: TGTGCCAGCAGTAAGGACAGGGGAAGCTTGGAATCTGAAGCTTTCTTT
v_call: TRBV9; d_call: NA; j_call: TRBJ1-5; clone_size: few; cdr3_aa: CASSVTGSLNQPQHF; cdr3_nt: TGTGCCAGCAGCGTAACGGGGTCTCTGAATCAGCCCCAGCATTTT
v_call: TRBV7-3; d_call: NA; j_call: TRBJ1-1; clone_size: NA; cdr3_aa: CASSQDGMNTEAFF; cdr3_nt: TGTGCCAGCAGCCAAGACGGAATGAACACTGAAGCTTTCTTT
v_call: TRBV5-5; d_call: NA; j_call: TRBJ2-1; clone_size: NA; cdr3_aa: CASSMDGALYNEQFF; cdr3_nt: TGTGCCAGCAGCATGGACGGAGCCCTCTACAATGAGCAGTTCTTC
v_call: TRBV24-1; d_call: NA; j_call: TRBJ2-1; clone_size: NA; cdr3_aa: CATSDLSLTDNEQFF; cdr3_nt: TGTGCCACCAGTGATTTGAGCCTCACCGACAATGAGCAGTTCTTC
v_call: TRBV13; d_call: TRBD1; j_call: TRBJ2-1; clone_size: NA; cdr3_aa: CASSRTGAFSYNEQFF; cdr3_nt: TGTGCCAGCAGCCGGACAGGGGCCTTCTCCTACAATGAGCAGTTCTTC
v_call: TRBV9; d_call: NA; j_call: TRBJ2-5; clone_size: NA; cdr3_aa: CASSVEAKSGETQYF; cdr3_nt: TGTGCCAGCAGCGTAGAGGCAAAAAGTGGGGAGACCCAGTACTTC
v_call: TRBV11-1; d_call: TRBD1; j_call: TRBJ1-1; clone_size: NA; cdr3_aa: CASSFTGGARVNTEAFF; cdr3_nt: TGTGCCAGCAGCTTCACAGGGGGGGCACGCGTGAACACTGAAGCTTTCTTT
v_call: TRBV14; d_call: TRBD2; j_call: TRBJ2-1; clone_size: NA; cdr3_aa: CASSENSGRASLEQFF; cdr3_nt: TGTGCCAGCAGCGAAAATAGCGGGAGGGCCTCTCTTGAGCAGTTCTTC
v_call: TRBV11-3; d_call: NA; j_call: TRBJ2-1; clone_size: NA; cdr3_aa: CASSFGGYGRDYNEQFF; cdr3_nt: TGTGCCAGCAGCTTTGGAGGGTACGGGCGGGACTACAATGAGCAGTTCTTC
v_call: TRBV11-1; d_call: NA; j_call: TRBJ2-4; clone_size: NA; cdr3_aa: CASSLEGANIQYF; cdr3_nt: TGTGCCAGCAGCTTAGAAGGTGCCAACATTCAGTACTTC